The sequence of this T cell receptor beta chain was determined in a study of cytomegalovirus exposure and HLA in healthy donors. Background on the study: Of around 400 genotyped donors, about 80% grouped in the Caucasian-associated ancestry cluster.

13 Jbeta primers and 60 Vbeta primers were used for the PCR. TCRdb's copy holds only in-frame clones and misses some; the assay was immunoSEQ multiplex PCR. Of about 160,000 clones listed, roughly 80% are singletons. V lost 1 base, J lost 0 bases, and 9 bases lay in between. The CDR3 spans 14 residues. CDR1 is GTSNPN, CDR2 SVGIG, per germline (reference sequence). The genes are TRBV30 and TRBJ1-1; a weak D match, TRBD1 (5 bases). Specimen: PBMCs. This sequence originates from a young man in good health and CMV-seropositive. The CDR3 DNA reads as TGTGCCTGGAGTGGACAGAGAATGAACACTGAAGCTTTCTTT. Encoded protein: CAWSGQRMNTEAFF. The full variable domain, rest sourced from reference TRBV30 and TRBJ1-1, is SQTIHQWPATLVQPVGSPLSLECTVEGTSNPNLYWYRQAAGRGLQLLFYSVGIGQISSEVPQNLSASRPQDRQFILSSKKLLLSDSGFYLCAWSGQRMNTEAFFGQGTRLTVV.